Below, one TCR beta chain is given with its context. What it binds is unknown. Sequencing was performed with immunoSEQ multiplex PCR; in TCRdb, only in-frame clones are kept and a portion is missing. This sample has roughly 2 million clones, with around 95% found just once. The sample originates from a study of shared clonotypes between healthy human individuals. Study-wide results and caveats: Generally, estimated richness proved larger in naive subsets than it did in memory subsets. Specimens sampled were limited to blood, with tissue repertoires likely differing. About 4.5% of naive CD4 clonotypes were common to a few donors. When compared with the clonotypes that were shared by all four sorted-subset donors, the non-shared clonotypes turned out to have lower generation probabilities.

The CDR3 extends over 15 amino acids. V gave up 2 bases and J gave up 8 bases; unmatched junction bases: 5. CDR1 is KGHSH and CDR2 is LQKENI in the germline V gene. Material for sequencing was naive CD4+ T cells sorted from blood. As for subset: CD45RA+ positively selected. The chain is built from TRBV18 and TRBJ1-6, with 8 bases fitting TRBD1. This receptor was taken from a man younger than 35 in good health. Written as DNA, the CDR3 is TGTGCCAGCTCACCAAGGACAGGGACTGATTCACCCCTCCACTTT. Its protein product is CASSPRTGTDSPLHF.